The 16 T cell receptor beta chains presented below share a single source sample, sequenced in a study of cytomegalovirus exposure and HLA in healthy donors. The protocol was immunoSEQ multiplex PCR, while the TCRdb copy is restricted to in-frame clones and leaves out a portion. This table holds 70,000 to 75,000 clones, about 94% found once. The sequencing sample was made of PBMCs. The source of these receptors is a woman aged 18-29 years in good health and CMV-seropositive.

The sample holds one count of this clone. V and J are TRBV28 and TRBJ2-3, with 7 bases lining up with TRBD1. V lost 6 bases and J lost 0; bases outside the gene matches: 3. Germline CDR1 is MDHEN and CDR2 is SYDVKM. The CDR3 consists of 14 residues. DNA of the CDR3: TGTGCCAGCAGGGGGACAGTGAGCACAGATACGCAGTATTTT. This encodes CASRGTVSTDTQYF. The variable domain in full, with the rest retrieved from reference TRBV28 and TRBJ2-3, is DVKVTQSSRYLVKRTGEKVFLECVQDMDHENMFWYRQDPGLGLRLIYFSYDVKMKEKGDIPEGYSVSREKKERFSLILESASTNQTSMYLCASRGTVSTDTQYFGPGTRLTVL.

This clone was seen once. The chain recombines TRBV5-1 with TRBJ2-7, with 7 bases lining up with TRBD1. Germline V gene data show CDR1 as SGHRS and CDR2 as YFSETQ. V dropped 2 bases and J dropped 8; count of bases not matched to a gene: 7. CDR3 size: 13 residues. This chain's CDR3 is CASSLNRGLQQYF. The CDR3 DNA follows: TGCGCCAGCAGCTTAAATAGGGGGCTGCAGCAGTACTTC.

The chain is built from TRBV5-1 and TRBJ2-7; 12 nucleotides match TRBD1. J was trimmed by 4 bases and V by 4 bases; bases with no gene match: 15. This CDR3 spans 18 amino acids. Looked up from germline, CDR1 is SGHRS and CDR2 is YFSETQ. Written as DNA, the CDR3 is TGCGCCAGCAGCCCCCGGACGTCGTCGGGACAGGGGGCTTACGAGCAGTACTTC. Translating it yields CASSPRTSSGQGAYEQYF.

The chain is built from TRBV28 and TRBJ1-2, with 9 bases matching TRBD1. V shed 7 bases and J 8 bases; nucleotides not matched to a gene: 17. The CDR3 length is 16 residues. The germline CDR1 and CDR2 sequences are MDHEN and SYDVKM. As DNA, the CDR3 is TGTGCCAGCACCTATGGTGGGACAGGGTCTTATCGAGGCTACACCTTC. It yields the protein CASTYGGTGSYRGYTF.

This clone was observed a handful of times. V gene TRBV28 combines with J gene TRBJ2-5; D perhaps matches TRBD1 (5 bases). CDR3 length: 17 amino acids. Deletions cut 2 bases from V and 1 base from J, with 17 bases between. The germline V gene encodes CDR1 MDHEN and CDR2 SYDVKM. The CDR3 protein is CASSLGQGGWGQETQYF. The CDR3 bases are TGTGCCAGCAGTTTAGGGCAGGGTGGTTGGGGCCAAGAGACCCAGTACTTC.

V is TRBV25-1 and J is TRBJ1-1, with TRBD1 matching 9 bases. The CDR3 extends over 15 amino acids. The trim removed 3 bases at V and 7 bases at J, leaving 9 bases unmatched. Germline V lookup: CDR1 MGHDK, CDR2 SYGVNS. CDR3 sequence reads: CASSDGPGQGIEAFF. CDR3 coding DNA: TGTGCCAGCAGTGATGGCCCGGGACAGGGAATTGAAGCTTTCTTT.

DNA of the CDR3: TGCGCCAGCAGCTTGGCCCCAGGACAGGGAATAGGTAGCAATCAGCCCCAGCATTTT. This sequence encodes CASSLAPGQGIGSNQPQHF. V is TRBV5-1 and J is TRBJ1-5; TRBD1 matches at 8 bases. CDR3 length equals 19 residues. Germline-derived CDR1 and CDR2 are SGHRS and YFSETQ. The trim removed 0 bases at V and 0 bases at J, leaving 11 bases unmatched.

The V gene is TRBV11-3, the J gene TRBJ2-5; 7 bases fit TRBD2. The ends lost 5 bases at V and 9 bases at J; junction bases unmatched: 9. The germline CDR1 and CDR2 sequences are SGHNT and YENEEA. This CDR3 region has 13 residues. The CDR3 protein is CASSAGRAGAQYF. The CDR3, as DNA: TGTGCCAGCAGCGCGGGACGGGCGGGGGCCCAGTACTTC.

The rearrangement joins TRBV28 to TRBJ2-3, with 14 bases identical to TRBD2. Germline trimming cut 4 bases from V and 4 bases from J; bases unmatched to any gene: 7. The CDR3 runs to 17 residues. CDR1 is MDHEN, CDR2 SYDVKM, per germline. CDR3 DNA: TGTGCCAGCAGTTCCGGACTAGCGGGAGGCGCCCCAGATACGCAGTATTTT. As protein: CASSSGLAGGAPDTQYF.

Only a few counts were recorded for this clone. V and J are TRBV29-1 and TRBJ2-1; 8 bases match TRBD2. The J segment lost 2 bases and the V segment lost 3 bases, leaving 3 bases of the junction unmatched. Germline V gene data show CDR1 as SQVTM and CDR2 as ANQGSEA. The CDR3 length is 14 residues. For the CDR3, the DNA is TGCAGCGTTGATGTCGGGAGGGCCTACAATGAGCAGTTCTTC. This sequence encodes CSVDVGRAYNEQFF.

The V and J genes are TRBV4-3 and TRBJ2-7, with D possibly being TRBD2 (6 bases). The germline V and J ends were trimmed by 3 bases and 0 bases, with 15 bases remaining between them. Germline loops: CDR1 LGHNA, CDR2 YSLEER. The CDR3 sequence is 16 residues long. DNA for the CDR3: TGCGCCAGCAGCCATATCTTAGCGGCTAACTCCTACGAGCAGTACTTC. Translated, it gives CASSHILAANSYEQYF.

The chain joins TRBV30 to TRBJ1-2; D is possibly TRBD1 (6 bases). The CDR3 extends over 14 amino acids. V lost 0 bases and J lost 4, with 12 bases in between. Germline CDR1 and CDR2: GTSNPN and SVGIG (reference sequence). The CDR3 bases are TGTGCCTGGAGTGTACTAGGACAGCTCTATGGCTACACCTTC. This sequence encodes CAWSVLGQLYGYTF.

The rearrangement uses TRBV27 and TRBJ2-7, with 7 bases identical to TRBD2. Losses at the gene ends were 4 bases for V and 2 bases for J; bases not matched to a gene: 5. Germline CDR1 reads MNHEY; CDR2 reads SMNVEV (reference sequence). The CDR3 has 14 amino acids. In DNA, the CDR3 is TGTGCCAGCAGTTACGGTCGGGGGGCCTACGAGCAGTACTTC. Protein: CASSYGRGAYEQYF.

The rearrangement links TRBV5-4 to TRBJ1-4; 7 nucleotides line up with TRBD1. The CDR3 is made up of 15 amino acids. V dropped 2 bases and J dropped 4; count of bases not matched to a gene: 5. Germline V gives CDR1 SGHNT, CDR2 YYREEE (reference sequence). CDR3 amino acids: CASSFGQEVNEKLFF. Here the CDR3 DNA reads TGTGCCAGCAGCTTTGGACAGGAAGTTAATGAAAAACTGTTTTTT.

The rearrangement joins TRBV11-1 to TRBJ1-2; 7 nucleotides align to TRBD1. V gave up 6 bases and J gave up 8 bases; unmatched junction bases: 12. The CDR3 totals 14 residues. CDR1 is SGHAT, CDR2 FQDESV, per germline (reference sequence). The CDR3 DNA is TGTGCCAGCAGTATGGGACAGCGTTCGGCCGGCTACACCTTC. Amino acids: CASSMGQRSAGYTF.

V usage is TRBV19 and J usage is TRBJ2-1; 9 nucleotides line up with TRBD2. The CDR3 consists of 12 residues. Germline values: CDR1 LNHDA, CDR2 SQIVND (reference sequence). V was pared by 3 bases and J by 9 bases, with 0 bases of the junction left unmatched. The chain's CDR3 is CASSMTSGEQFF. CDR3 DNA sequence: TGTGCCAGTAGTATGACTAGCGGTGAGCAGTTCTTC.